These T cell receptor beta chains were read from a single sample in a study of vaccination and CD4 T cells after COVID-19. TCRdb called the PCR reads again in MiXCR, with one record for every CDR3 protein. The table lists about 20,000 distinct CDR3 sequences, roughly 50% of them singletons. This material consisted of CD4+ T cells from blood, taken before SARS-CoV-2 vaccination. All receptors come from a human donor who had recovered from COVID-19. Both conserved end residues are part of each CDR3. A D gene is named only where the DNA matches it firmly. Rows may omit the clone size; those that give it use once, few, many or a size class.

abundance	v_gene	d_gene	j_gene	CDR3aa	CDR3nt
.	TRBV5-4	.	TRBJ2-5	CASSQGLVGETQYF	TGTGCCAGCAGCCAAGGACTGGTTGGCGAGACCCAGTACTTC
.	TRBV25-1	TRBD2	TRBJ2-1	CASVTSVKGNEQFF	TGTGCCAGCGTGACTAGCGTCAAAGGAAATGAGCAGTTCTTC
few	TRBV20-1	.	TRBJ1-1	CSGREGNTEAFF	TGCAGTGGCCGGGAGGGGAACACTGAAGCTTTCTTT
.	TRBV15	.	TRBJ1-2	CATSRGGIWGGYTF	TGTGCCACCAGCAGAGGTGGGATATGGGGGGGCTACACCTTC
.	TRBV7-9	.	TRBJ2-4	CASSRMTTGAKNIQYF	TGTGCCAGCAGCCGTATGACGACAGGAGCCAAAAACATTCAGTACTTC
.	TRBV20-1	.	TRBJ2-5	CSAGDDGGTGETQYF	TGCAGTGCGGGGGACGACGGAGGGACTGGGGAGACCCAGTACTTC
few	TRBV19	.	TRBJ2-5	CASSIVARGETQYF	TGTGCCAGTAGTATAGTAGCCAGGGGTGAGACCCAGTACTTC
.	TRBV7-8	TRBD1	TRBJ2-7	CASSYRDRGHEQYF	TGTGCCAGCAGCTACCGGGACAGGGGTCACGAGCAGTACTTC
.	TRBV19	TRBD1	TRBJ1-1	CASKDRDTEAFF	TGTGCCAGTAAAGACAGGGACACTGAAGCTTTCTTT
.	TRBV7-2	.	TRBJ2-1	CASSAGLPNEQFF	TGTGCCAGCAGCGCGGGACTGCCCAATGAGCAGTTCTTC
once	TRBV5-4	.	TRBJ2-1	CASSLVSSSYNEQFF	TGTGCCAGCAGCTTGGTTTCTAGCTCCTACAATGAGCAGTTCTTC
few	TRBV19	.	TRBJ2-7	CASSIGGRESSEQYF	TGTGCCAGTAGTATTGGGGGCAGGGAGTCTTCCGAGCAGTACTTC
.	TRBV6-2/TRBV6-3	.	TRBJ2-3	CASRRYSTDTQYF	TGTGCCAGCAGGAGATATAGCACAGATACGCAGTATTTT
.	TRBV28	.	TRBJ2-7	CASSSTEQYF	TGTGCCAGCAGTTCTACCGAGCAGTACTTC
.	TRBV19	.	TRBJ2-3	CASSITGGGMGYTDTQYF	TGTGCCAGTAGTATCACTGGTGGCGGGATGGGGTACACAGATACGCAGTATTTT
.	TRBV7-2	.	TRBJ2-3	CASSTGSTDTQYF	TGTGCCAGCAGTACAGGGAGCACAGATACGCAGTATTTT
.	TRBV27	.	TRBJ1-3	CASSQTRTSSTIYF	TGTGCCAGCAGCCAAACTCGGACCTCCAGCACCATATATTTT
.	TRBV6-5	.	TRBJ2-2	CASSSLWNTGELFF	TGTGCCAGCAGTTCTCTTTGGAACACCGGGGAGCTGTTTTTT
.	TRBV7-6	TRBD1	TRBJ2-5	CASSVGTGTRETQYF	TGTGCCAGCAGCGTCGGGACAGGGACCCGAGAGACCCAGTACTTC
.	TRBV20-1	TRBD2	TRBJ2-7	CSVERRAGGYEQYF	TGCAGTGTTGAGCGCCGAGCGGGGGGCTACGAGCAGTACTTC
.	TRBV4-2	TRBD2	TRBJ2-7	CASSQGLAEGSYEQYF	TGTGCCAGCAGCCAAGGACTAGCGGAAGGATCCTACGAGCAGTACTTC
.	TRBV24-1	.	TRBJ2-5	CATIGYQGGETQYF	TGTGCCACCATCGGCTATCAGGGGGGGGAGACCCAGTACTTC
.	TRBV28	TRBD2	TRBJ2-2	CASGTSGRSWELFF	TGTGCCAGCGGGACTAGCGGGAGATCTTGGGAGCTGTTTTTT
few	TRBV6-2/TRBV6-3	TRBD1	TRBJ1-6	CASSITGTGVYSPLHF	TGTGCCAGCAGTATAACCGGGACAGGGGTTTATTCACCCCTCCACTTT
.	TRBV7-2	.	TRBJ2-2	CASRPTGAGELFF	TGTGCCAGCAGACCCACGGGCGCCGGGGAGCTGTTTTTT
once	TRBV19	.	TRBJ1-6	CASSIGQGNSPLHF	TGTGCCAGTAGTATTGGGCAGGGTAATTCACCCCTCCACTTT
few	TRBV20-1	.	TRBJ1-6	CSASPRMDSPLHF	TGCAGTGCTAGTCCCCGAATGGATTCACCCCTCCACTTT
.	TRBV5-8	.	TRBJ1-2	CASRAQGSYTF	TGTGCCAGCAGGGCACAGGGAAGCTACACCTTC